This TCR beta chain was sequenced during a study of shared clonotypes between healthy human individuals. Healthy HIV-negative adults with no recent acute infections or vaccinations were recruited as donors. Measured with immunoSEQ multiplex PCR; TCRdb has only the in-frame clones, and not every one. The sample lists over a million clones; about 96% were seen once. Sample: naive CD4+ T cells sorted from blood. This sample's subset: CD45RA+ positively selected. The receptor was isolated from a man younger than 40 in good health.

This chain's CDR3 is CASSESTVPGRNQYF. The DNA of the CDR3 is TGCGCCAGCAGTGAGTCTACGGTTCCAGGAAGAAATCAGTACTTC. V is TRBV10-1 and J is TRBJ2-7; unclear D gene. The V gene lost 0 bases and the J gene lost 10 bases, with 19 bases spanning the gap. CDR3 size: 15 residues. CDR1 is WNHNN and CDR2 is SYGVQD in the germline V gene (reference sequence).